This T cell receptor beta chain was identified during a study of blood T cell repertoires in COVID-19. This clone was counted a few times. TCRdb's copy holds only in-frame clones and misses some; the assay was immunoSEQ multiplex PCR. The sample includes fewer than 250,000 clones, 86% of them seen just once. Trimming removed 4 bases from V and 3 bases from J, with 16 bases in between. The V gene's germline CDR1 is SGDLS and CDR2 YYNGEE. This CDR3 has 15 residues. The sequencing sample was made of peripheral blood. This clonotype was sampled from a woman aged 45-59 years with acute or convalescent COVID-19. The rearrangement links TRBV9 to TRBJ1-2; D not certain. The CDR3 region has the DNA TGTGCCAGCAGCACCCGACTGGACGGGGACTATGGCTACACCTTC. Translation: CASSTRLDGDYGYTF.